This T cell receptor (beta chain) appears in the sequencing data of a study of blood T cell repertoires in COVID-19 (dated by TCRdb to 2018 to 2020). With regard to the full study: Collaborator samples came from the United States, Italy and Spain and covered acute and convalescent phases of COVID-19. The prospective study material was composed of cDNA or gDNA derived from T cells, B-cell-depleted T cells, or PBMCs. The dataset comprised deeply sampled blood TCRbeta repertoires from subjects exposed to, actively infected with, or recovered from COVID-19. The repertoires were released in a freely available public database intended as a resource for research on the immune response to SARS-CoV-2. Samples were obtained from the ongoing ImmuneRACE study (first 160 participants) and from approximately 1,200 subjects provided by 6 global collaborators. Sample metadata almost always included a de-identified subject ID, COVID-19 status, age in years and sex. Where available, HLA class I and class II types were taken from metadata supplied by the sample provider and were not determined by assay-based typing.

Collaborating institutions collected whole blood in K2EDTA tubes following their own protocols. Collaborator samples were shipped for TCRbeta analysis as frozen whole blood, isolated PBMCs, or DNA extracted from either sample type. Summary of the overall study and its limitations: The quantity of clinical and demographic metadata differed by source and by participant and was supplied without curation.

Comment on this clone: It lacks a known antigen. The input lacks base qualities; no much larger clone sits a single base away.

TCRbeta CDR3 regions were amplified from genomic DNA by means of the immunoSEQ Assay, a bias-controlled multiplex PCR. Per the original workflow: The number of nucleated cells in each sample was estimated from the amplification of reference gene primers within the assay. To quantify the absolute abundance of each unique TCRbeta CDR3 rearrangement, sequence reads were collapsed and filtered. For each sample, productive Simpson clonality was calculated as the square root of Simpson's diversity index across productive rearrangements. In its TCRdb copy, this immuneACCESS table keeps in-frame sequences only and misses some clones. Where compared with another copy, unresolved V genes explain less than half of these, and the others have no known cause. For V, J and clone size, that table is used; D and trimming come from the DNA. The sample data list roughly 150,000 clones, and around 80% of these were observed just once. Roughly 15% of the sample rests with the top ten.

The germline V gene sets CDR1 to MNHEY and CDR2 to SVGEGT. The CDR3 holds 15 amino acids from the cysteine to the phenylalanine. The sequence is cut down to CDR3 DNA, 45 bases in frame from base 1. V is reduced by 6 bases and J by 3 bases, leaving a spacing of 18 bases between them. Material: peripheral blood. The TCR was taken from a human donor with acute or convalescent COVID-19. The donor label of this sample is uncertain. This receptor chain uses TRBV6-2 or TRBV6-3 and TRBJ2-7; TRBD2 is a possible D gene, resting on 5 matching bases. The nucleotide sequence is TGTGCCAGCAGCATGAGGGTGGGGTATGACTACGAGCAGTACTTC. This yields the protein CASSMRVGYDYEQYF.